A single sample gave rise to the 5 T cell receptor beta chains below, sequenced in a study of STAT5B mutations in CD4+ large granular lymphocyte leukemia. Data came from immunoSEQ multiplex PCR; TCRdb stores just in-frame clones and leaves some out. The sample holds 7,000 to 9,500 clones, around nine tenths seen once. Input material: PBMCs. All receptors come from a woman in her sixties or seventies with CD4+ T-cell large granular lymphocyte leukemia.

The V call is TRBV19, the J call TRBJ1-1, with a possible D match to TRBD1 (6 bases). Trimming took 4 bases from V and 0 from J, leaving 12 bases between them. The CDR3 covers 15 residues. Germline CDR1 LNHDA, CDR2 SQIVND (reference sequence). CDR3: CASSRADRMNTEAFF. For the CDR3, the DNA is TGTGCCAGTAGTAGGGCGGACAGAATGAACACTGAAGCTTTCTTT.

V is TRBV19 and J is TRBJ2-7; D gene ambiguous. The CDR3 runs 13 residues. Germline values: CDR1 LNHDA, CDR2 SQIVND (reference sequence). V lost 1 base to trimming and J lost 0 bases, with 4 bases between them. CDR3: CASSIGPSYEQYF. The CDR3 DNA sequence: TGTGCCAGTAGTATAGGTCCCTCCTACGAGCAGTACTTC.

The CDR3: CASSQVGKGMNTEAFF. The CDR3 DNA sequence: TGCGCCAGCAGCCAAGTTGGGAAGGGCATGAACACTGAAGCTTTCTTT. V and J are TRBV4-3 and TRBJ1-1; D not certain. V was clipped by 1 base and J by 0 bases, with 12 bases between them. The CDR3 length is 16 residues. CDR1 and CDR2 (germline): LGHNA, YSLEER.

This clone came up once. The rearrangement uses TRBV4-2 and TRBJ2-7; TRBD1 agrees at 9 bases. After removal of 3 bases from V and 3 bases from J, the junction contained 21 bases not matched to a gene. Looked up from germline, CDR1 is LGHNA and CDR2 is YNFKEQ. The CDR3 consists of 20 residues. CDR3 in amino acids: CASSQWTGTGLLRGLYEQYF. In nucleotides, the CDR3 is TGTGCCAGCAGCCAGTGGACCGGGACAGGGCTGCTCCGCGGGCTCTACGAGCAGTACTTC.

The rearrangement links TRBV11-2 to TRBJ2-1; D possibly corresponds to TRBD2 (6 bases). V was clipped by 0 bases and J by 3 bases, with 9 bases between them. This CDR3 is 15 amino acids long. CDR1 is SGHAT, CDR2 FQNNGV, per germline. CDR3 bases: TGTGCCAGCAGCTTAGATGGGGGAGGCTACAATGAGCAGTTCTTC. Translated, it gives CASSLDGGGYNEQFF.